This T cell receptor (beta chain) was recorded in a study of cytomegalovirus exposure and HLA in healthy donors. General observations from the study: Both high specificity and high sensitivity reportedly marked the classifier's diagnosis of cytomegalovirus status. Confirmation in vitro established that three CMV-associated chains were specific for CMV antigens. Rarity characterized most TCR sequences, yet some public TCRs appeared in many donors.

This clone was seen a single time. Antigen specificity is unknown. The V and J ends lost 2 bases and 7 bases, in that order; junction bases with no gene match: 10. CDR1 is SGHRS and CDR2 is YFSETQ in the germline V gene. The CDR3 has 15 residues. Data came from immunoSEQ multiplex PCR; TCRdb stores just in-frame clones and leaves some out. Here the sample spans around 71,000 clones, 94% being singletons. Sequencing used PBMCs. This clonotype originated in a young man in good health and CMV-seropositive. J is TRBJ2-5 and V is TRBV5-1; 8 bases line up with TRBD2. The CDR3 DNA is TGCGCCAGCAGCTTAGGACTAGCCGTACGGGGGACCCAGTACTTC. Its protein product is CASSLGLAVRGTQYF.